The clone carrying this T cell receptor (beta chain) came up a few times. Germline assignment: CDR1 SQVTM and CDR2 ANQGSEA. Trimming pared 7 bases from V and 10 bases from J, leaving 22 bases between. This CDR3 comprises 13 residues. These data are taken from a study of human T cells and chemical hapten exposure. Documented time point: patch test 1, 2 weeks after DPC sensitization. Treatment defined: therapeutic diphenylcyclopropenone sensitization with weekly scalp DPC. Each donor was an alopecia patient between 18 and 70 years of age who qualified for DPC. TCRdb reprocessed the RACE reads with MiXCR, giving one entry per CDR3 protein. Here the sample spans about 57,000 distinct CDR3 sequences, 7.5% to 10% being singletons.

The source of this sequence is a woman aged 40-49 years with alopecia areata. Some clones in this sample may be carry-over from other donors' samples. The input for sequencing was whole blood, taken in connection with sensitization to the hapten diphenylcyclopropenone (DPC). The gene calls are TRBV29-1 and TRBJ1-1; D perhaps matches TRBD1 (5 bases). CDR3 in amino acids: CSAGGDSGLRAFF. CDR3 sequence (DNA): TGCAGCGCTGGTGGCGATTCGGGACTGAGAGCTTTCTTT.